This record concerns one T cell receptor (beta chain) sequence. At one end, the junction sequence differs from germline, possibly due to a read error. The CDR3 sequence is 15 residues long. CDR1 and CDR2 from the germline V gene are LNHNV and YYDKDF (reference sequence). The data stem from a study of technical replicates of blood from four donors. TCRdb's copy holds only in-frame clones and misses some; the assay was immunoSEQ multiplex PCR. The repertoire holds around 76,000 clones, with roughly 97% as singletons. The origin of this receptor is a human donor in good health. What was sequenced was T cells isolated from PBMCs. This chain uses TRBV15 with TRBJ2-7, with 10 bases identical to TRBD2. The CDR3 DNA follows: TGTGCCACCAGCAGCCCTACTAGCGGGGTCTACGAGCAGTCCTTC. Translated, it gives CATSSPTSGVYEQSF.